This T cell receptor beta chain was captured by sequencing in a study of OX40 agonist ivuxolimab in advanced cancers. Across the whole study: Patients got intravenous ivuxolimab at 0.01 to 10 mg/kg every 2 weeks. Three patients, one with hepatocellular carcinoma and two with cutaneous melanoma, achieved partial responses.

Clones were sequenced by immunoSEQ multiplex PCR, and TCRdb holds only the in-frame ones, with some missing. The sample contains tens of thousands of clones, over 80% of which appear only once. The CDR3 is 16 amino acids. V lost 1 base and J lost 1, with 11 bases in between. Looked up from germline, CDR1 is MGHRA and CDR2 is YSYEKL. The origin of this receptor is an adult with an advanced solid tumor such as melanoma, head and neck, liver or kidney cancer. The chain joins TRBV4-1 to TRBJ2-4; no firm D call. Sequenced here: CD4+ or CD8+ T cells sorted from blood, sampled in a trial of the OX40 agonist ivuxolimab. CDR3 nucleotide sequence: TGCGCCAGCAGCCAAGCATATCACGAGGCCAAAAACATTCAGTACTTC. This translates into CASSQAYHEAKNIQYF.